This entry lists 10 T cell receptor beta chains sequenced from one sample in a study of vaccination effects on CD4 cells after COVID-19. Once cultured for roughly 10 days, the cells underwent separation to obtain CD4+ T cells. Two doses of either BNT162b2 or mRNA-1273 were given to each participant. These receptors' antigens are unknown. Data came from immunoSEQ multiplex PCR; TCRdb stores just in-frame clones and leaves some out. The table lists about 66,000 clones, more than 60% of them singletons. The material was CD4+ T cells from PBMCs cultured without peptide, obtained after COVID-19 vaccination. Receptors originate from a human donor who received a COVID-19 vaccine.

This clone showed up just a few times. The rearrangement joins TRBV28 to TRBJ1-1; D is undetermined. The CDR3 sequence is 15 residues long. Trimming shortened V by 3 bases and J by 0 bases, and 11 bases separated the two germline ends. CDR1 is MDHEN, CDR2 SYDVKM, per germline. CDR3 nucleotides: TGTGCCAGCAGTTTTTGGAGGGCCATGAACACTGAAGCTTTCTTT. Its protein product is CASSFWRAMNTEAFF.

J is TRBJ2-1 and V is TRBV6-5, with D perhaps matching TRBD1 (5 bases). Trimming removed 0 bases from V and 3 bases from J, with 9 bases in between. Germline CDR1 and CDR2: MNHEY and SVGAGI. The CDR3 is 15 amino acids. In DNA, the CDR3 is TGTGCCAGCAGTTACTCACAGGTTAGCTACAATGAGCAGTTCTTC. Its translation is CASSYSQVSYNEQFF.

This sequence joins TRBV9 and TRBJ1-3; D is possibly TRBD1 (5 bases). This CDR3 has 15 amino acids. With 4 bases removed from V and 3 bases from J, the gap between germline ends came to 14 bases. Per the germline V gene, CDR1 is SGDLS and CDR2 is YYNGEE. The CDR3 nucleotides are TGTGCCAGCAGCCTGGACTGGGACGGTGGAAACACCATATATTTT. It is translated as CASSLDWDGGNTIYF.

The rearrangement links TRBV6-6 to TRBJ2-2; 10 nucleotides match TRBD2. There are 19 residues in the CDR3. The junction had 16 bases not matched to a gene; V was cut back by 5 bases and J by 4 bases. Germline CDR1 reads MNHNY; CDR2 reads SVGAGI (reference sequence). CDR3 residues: CASSHKSGTSDDRTGELFF. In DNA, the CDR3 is TGTGCCAGCAGTCACAAGTCCGGGACTAGCGACGACCGCACCGGGGAGCTGTTTTTT.

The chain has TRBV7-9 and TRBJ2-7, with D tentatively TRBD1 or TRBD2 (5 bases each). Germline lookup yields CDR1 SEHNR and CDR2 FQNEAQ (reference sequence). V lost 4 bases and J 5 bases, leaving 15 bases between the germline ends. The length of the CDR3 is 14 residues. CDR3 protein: CASSSGTGNHEQYV. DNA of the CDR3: TGTGCCAGCAGCTCGGGAACAGGCAACCACGAGCAGTACGTC.

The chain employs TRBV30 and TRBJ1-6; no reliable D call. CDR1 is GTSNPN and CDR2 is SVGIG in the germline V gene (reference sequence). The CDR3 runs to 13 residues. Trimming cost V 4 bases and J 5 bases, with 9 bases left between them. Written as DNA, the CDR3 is TGTGCCTGGACGACAACTAATAATTCACCCCTCCACTTT. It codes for CAWTTTNNSPLHF. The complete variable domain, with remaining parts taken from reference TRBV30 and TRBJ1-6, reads SQTIHQWPATLVQPVGSPLSLECTVEGTSNPNLYWYRQAAGRGLQLLFYSVGIGQISSEVPQNLSASRPQDRQFILSSKKLLLSDSGFYLCAWTTTNNSPLHFGNGTRLTVT.

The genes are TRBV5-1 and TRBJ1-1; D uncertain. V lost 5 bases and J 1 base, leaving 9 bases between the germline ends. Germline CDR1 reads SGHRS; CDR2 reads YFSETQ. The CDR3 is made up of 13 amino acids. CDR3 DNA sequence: TGCGCCAGCAGAGCCGGGAGGAACACTGAAGCTTTCTTT. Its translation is CASRAGRNTEAFF.

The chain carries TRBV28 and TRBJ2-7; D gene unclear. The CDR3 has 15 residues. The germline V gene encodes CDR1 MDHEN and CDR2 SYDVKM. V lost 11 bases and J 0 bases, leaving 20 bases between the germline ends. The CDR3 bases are TGTGCCCGGCCCCGTGGGGTAGGGCCCTCCTACGAGCAGTACGTC. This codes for CARPRGVGPSYEQYV.

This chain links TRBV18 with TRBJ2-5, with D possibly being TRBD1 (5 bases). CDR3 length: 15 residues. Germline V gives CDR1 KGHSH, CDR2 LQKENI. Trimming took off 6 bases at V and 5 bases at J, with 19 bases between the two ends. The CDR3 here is CASSPNPGPGETQYF. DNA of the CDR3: TGTGCCAGCTCCCCCAACCCAGGGCCTGGGGAGACCCAGTACTTC.

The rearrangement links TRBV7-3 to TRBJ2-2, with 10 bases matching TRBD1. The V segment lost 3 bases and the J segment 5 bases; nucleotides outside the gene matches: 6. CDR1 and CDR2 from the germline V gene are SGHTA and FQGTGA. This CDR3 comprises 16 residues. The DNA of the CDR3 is TGTGCCAGCAGCTTGACCGGGACAGGGGATACCGGGGAGCTGTTTTTT. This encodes CASSLTGTGDTGELFF.